The clone carrying this T cell receptor beta chain has a count of ten or more. Its matching antigen is unknown. The junction differs from germline at one of its ends, possibly a read error. The sample comes from a study of T cell repertoires in cytomegalovirus infection. About the research overall: Newly reported HLA-C-restricted and thoroughly characterized HLA-B-restricted CMV epitopes were employed. Indications of both CMV infection and matching HLA type were provided by public TCR beta signatures.

Study results and caveats: The ex vivo response was dominated by HLA-C-restricted CMV-specific TCR beta clonotypes.

MiXCR was run by TCRdb on the reads, yielding one entry per CDR3 protein. The sample lists about 830,000 distinct CDR3 sequences, 32% occurring once. This CDR3 contains 15 residues. The germline V gene has CDR1 SSHAT and CDR2 FNYEAQ (reference sequence). The V call is TRBV7-7, the J call TRBJ1-1; a weak D match, TRBD1 (5 bases). This TCR derives from a human donor in good health (CMV status not recorded). Some clones in this sample may be carry-over from other donors' samples. This sample comprised cultured CD8+ T cells from PBMCs, obtained from culture after CMV antigen stimulation. The CDR3 loop reads CASSLARRGDTEAFF. CDR3 coding DNA: TGTGCTAGCAGCTTAGCTCGCCGGGGGGACACTGAAGCTTTCTTT.